A single sample is the source of the 32 T cell receptor beta chains below, sequenced in a study of blood T cell repertoires in COVID-19. Produced via immunoSEQ multiplex PCR; TCRdb's table is partial and in-frame only. This table holds fewer than 250,000 clones, 84% found once. Sequencing was done on a sample of peripheral blood. The receptors were gathered from a woman of 80 years or more with COVID-19, enrolled during active disease.

The V call is TRBV13, the J call TRBJ1-3; D not certain. V was pared by 1 base and J by 0 bases, with 13 bases between. In germline, CDR1 is PRHDT, CDR2 FYEKMQ (reference sequence). The CDR3 is 17 residues long. The CDR3 is CASSLDAGVPSGNTIYF. The DNA of the CDR3 is TGTGCCAGCAGCTTAGATGCAGGTGTTCCCTCTGGAAACACCATATATTTT.

The gene calls are TRBV6-2 or TRBV6-3 and TRBJ1-1; D is possibly TRBD1 (5 bases). CDR1 is MNHEY, CDR2 SVGEGT, per germline. The V gene lost 2 bases and the J gene lost 1 base, with 14 bases spanning the gap. The CDR3 loop spans 16 amino acids. The CDR3 nucleotides read TGTGCCAGCAGTTACCCCTTCCAGGGTGCGAACACTGAAGCTTTCTTT. Protein: CASSYPFQGANTEAFF.

The CDR3, as DNA: TGTGCCAGCAGTACCGGGACCAAAAACATTCAGTACTTC. Residues: CASSTGTKNIQYF. V gene TRBV27 combines with J gene TRBJ2-4; tentative D call: TRBD2 (5 bases). The V end lost 5 bases, the J end lost 2 bases, and 7 bases lay between the germline ends. This CDR3 has 13 amino acids. CDR1 MNHEY and CDR2 SMNVEV come from the germline V gene (reference sequence).

This clone has just one count. The J gene is TRBJ1-6, the V gene TRBV7-2, with TRBD1 identical over 7 bases. Germline V gene data show CDR1 as SGHTA and CDR2 as FQGNSA. CDR3 size: 17 residues. J lost 6 bases, V lost 1 base, and 9 bases had no gene match. The CDR3 coding sequence is TGTGCCAGCAGCTTAGGCGGGTGGGCAGGGGGTAATTCACCCCTCCACTTT. This encodes CASSLGGWAGGNSPLHF.

V gene TRBV27 combines with J gene TRBJ2-7; the match to TRBD1 covers 7 bases. This CDR3 contains 15 residues. CDR1 is MNHEY, CDR2 SMNVEV, per germline (reference sequence). V was pared by 0 bases and J by 6 bases, with 8 bases of the junction left unmatched. CDR3 in DNA: TGTGCCAGCAGTTTATCGATAATGTCAGGGGGCGAGCAGTACTTC. Its protein product is CASSLSIMSGGEQYF.

In this sample, this clone turned up once. CDR3 region: CASSQDFGGQGLKPQHF. CDR3 DNA sequence: TGTGCCAGCAGCCAAGATTTTGGGGGACAGGGTCTAAAGCCCCAGCATTTT. This chain uses TRBV3-1 (or the pseudogene TRBV3-2) with TRBJ1-5, with 9 bases matching TRBD1. The CDR3 contains 17 residues. Germline V gives CDR1 LGHDT, CDR2 YNNKEL (reference sequence). Germline trimming cut 0 bases from V and 8 bases from J; bases unmatched to any gene: 11.

This rearrangement joins TRBV30 to TRBJ1-2, with a tentative D call TRBD1 (6 bases). CDR1 and CDR2 from the germline V gene are GTSNPN and SVGIG (reference sequence). V was trimmed by 8 bases and J by 0 bases, leaving 22 bases between them. CDR3 size: 16 residues. CDR3 region: CARRGGDTISNYGYTF. In DNA, the CDR3 is TGTGCCCGGCGTGGAGGGGACACGATATCTAACTATGGCTACACCTTC.

The rearrangement uses TRBV13 and TRBJ1-1, with D possibly TRBD1 on 5 matching bases. This CDR3 is 13 amino acids long. Trimming pared 0 bases from V and 6 bases from J, leaving 8 bases between. The V gene's germline CDR1 is PRHDT and CDR2 FYEKMQ (reference sequence). CDR3 residues: CASSLGGRPEAFF. The CDR3 region has the DNA TGTGCCAGCAGCTTAGGGGGGCGACCTGAAGCTTTCTTT.

The chain has TRBV3-1 (or the pseudogene TRBV3-2) and TRBJ2-3, with a possible D match to TRBD1 (5 bases). Germline assignment: CDR1 LGHDT and CDR2 YNNKEL (reference sequence). The CDR3 length is 14 residues. Trimming took 4 bases from V and 2 from J, leaving 10 bases between them. In nucleotides, the CDR3 is TGTGCCAGCAGCCCACCAGGGTCCACAGATACGCAGTATTTT. It specifies CASSPPGSTDTQYF.

This clone was observed once. The CDR3 nucleotides read TGTGCCAGCAGTGAATCACAGGGGTTCCCTGAAGCTTTCTTT. Its translation: CASSESQGFPEAFF. This sequence joins TRBV6-1 and TRBJ1-1; TRBD1 matches at 7 bases. Per the germline V gene, CDR1 is MNHNS and CDR2 is SASEGT. The length of the CDR3 is 14 residues. V lost 2 bases and J lost 6; bases outside the gene matches: 6.

The V call is TRBV5-5, the J call TRBJ1-5; tentatively, D is TRBD1 (5 bases). CDR1 SGHKS and CDR2 YYEKEE come from the germline V gene (reference sequence). CDR3 size: 15 residues. Trimming removed 1 base from V and 5 bases from J, with 13 bases in between. In DNA, the CDR3 is TGTGCCAGCAGCTTGTTGTGGGGGGGGGATCAGCCCCAGCATTTT. Translating gives CASSLLWGGDQPQHF.

This chain uses TRBV7-9 with TRBJ2-1; 7 bases match TRBD2. The CDR3 is 13 amino acids. J lost 6 bases, V lost 8 bases, and 7 bases had no gene match. CDR1 SEHNR and CDR2 FQNEAQ come from the germline V gene (reference sequence). The CDR3 sequence: CASESSGGNEQFF. The DNA for the CDR3 is TGTGCCAGCGAGTCATCGGGGGGCAATGAGCAGTTCTTC.

The table lists this clone with a few counts. The chain is built from TRBV2 and TRBJ2-3, with a tentative D call TRBD1 (6 bases). The germline V gene has CDR1 SNHLY and CDR2 FYNNEI. The CDR3 totals 13 residues. Trimming removed 8 bases from V and 2 bases from J, with 11 bases in between. In nucleotides, the CDR3 is TGTGCCAGCGAGGACAGTGTCACAGATACGCAGTATTTT. It yields the protein CASEDSVTDTQYF.

The chain couples TRBV6-1 to TRBJ1-2, with D tentatively TRBD1 (5 bases). The CDR3 runs to 16 residues. Germline V gives CDR1 MNHNS, CDR2 SASEGT. Trimming cost V 4 bases and J 1 base, with 16 bases left between them. This CDR3 reads CASSVTMTVFNYGYTF. CDR3 nucleotide sequence: TGTGCCAGCAGTGTTACCATGACAGTATTTAACTATGGCTACACCTTC.

This clone appeared a few times. V and J are TRBV28 and TRBJ1-4, with D uncertain. Germline loops: CDR1 MDHEN, CDR2 SYDVKM. CDR3 length: 17 amino acids. With 6 bases removed from V and 3 bases from J, the gap between germline ends came to 20 bases. CDR3 DNA sequence: TGTGCCAGCAGCCAATATACTCCCCCCGGTGCTAATGAAAAACTGTTTTTT. Translation gives CASSQYTPPGANEKLFF.

The chain has TRBV15 and TRBJ1-4, with D possibly being TRBD1 (6 bases). The ends were cut back, 4 bases at V and 0 bases at J, with 12 bases in the middle. Germline V gives CDR1 LNHNV, CDR2 YYDKDF (reference sequence). This CDR3 comprises 16 residues. The CDR3: CATSKPTGPTNEKLFF. Written as DNA, the CDR3 is TGTGCCACCAGCAAACCAACAGGGCCAACTAATGAAAAACTGTTTTTT. Full variable domain (rest looked up from reference TRBV15 and TRBJ1-4): DAMVIQNPRYQVTQFGKPVTLSCSQTLNHNVMYWYQQKSSQAPKLLFHYYDKDFNNEADTPDNFQSRRPNTSFCFLDIRSPGLGDTAMYLCATSKPTGPTNEKLFFGSGTQLSVL.

V is TRBV11-2 and J is TRBJ1-5; D is unclear. Germline V lookup: CDR1 SGHAT, CDR2 FQNNGV. V lost 1 base and J lost 4, with 5 bases in between. The length of the CDR3 is 13 residues. CDR3 sequence (DNA): TGTGCCAGCAGCTTAGGCAGTAATCAGCCCCAGCATTTT. Protein sequence: CASSLGSNQPQHF. Drawing the rest from reference TRBV11-2 and TRBJ1-5, the complete variable domain is EAGVAQSPRYKIIEKRQSVAFWCNPISGHATLYWYQQILGQGPKLLIQFQNNGVVDDSQLPKDRFSAERLKGVDSTLKIQPAKLEDSAVYLCASSLGSNQPQHFGDGTRLSIL.

The gene calls are TRBV11-1 and TRBJ1-2; TRBD1 is a possible D gene (5 bases). Germline lookup yields CDR1 SGHAT and CDR2 FQDESV (reference sequence). This CDR3 has 14 amino acids. V lost 5 bases, J lost 4 bases, and 14 bases lay in between. The CDR3 sequence: CASSKPGTGYGYTF. In DNA, the CDR3 is TGTGCCAGCAGCAAACCCGGGACTGGCTATGGCTACACCTTC.

This clone was detected only a few times. The CDR3 DNA is TGTGCCAGCAGTCGATCAGCGGGGGGGGTCGACACCGGGGAGCTGTTTTTT. It specifies CASSRSAGGVDTGELFF. The chain uses TRBV27 and TRBJ2-2; TRBD2 agrees at 10 bases. V gave up 5 bases and J gave up 3 bases; unmatched junction bases: 9. The CDR3 runs to 17 residues. The V gene's germline CDR1 is MNHEY and CDR2 SMNVEV (reference sequence).

The gene calls are TRBV19 and TRBJ1-2; D remains unclear. Germline assignment: CDR1 LNHDA and CDR2 SQIVND (reference sequence). Trimming cost V 3 bases and J 7 bases, with 15 bases left between them. The CDR3 runs 14 residues. The CDR3 DNA is TGTGCCAGTAGTATTAGCGGCGTAGCGGGTGGCTACACCTTC. This encodes CASSISGVAGGYTF.

The chain has TRBV19 and TRBJ1-2; 9 bases line up with TRBD1. The CDR3 has 18 amino acids. The junction had 19 bases not matched to a gene; V was cut back by 1 base and J by 10 bases. Germline V gene lookup returns CDR1 LNHDA and CDR2 SQIVND (reference sequence). DNA for the CDR3: TGTGCCAGTAGTATAGGGGACAGGGCCCCATATCCAACTATCATCTACACCTTC. It codes for CASSIGDRAPYPTIIYTF.

This clone has just one count. The chain has TRBV6-5 and TRBJ1-1; D is ambiguous. The V gene lost 6 bases and the J gene lost 2 bases, with 13 bases spanning the gap. Germline V gene lookup returns CDR1 MNHEY and CDR2 SVGAGI. CDR3 size: 14 residues. CDR3 amino acids: CASSSVVYNTEAFF. The CDR3 DNA reads as TGTGCCAGCAGCTCAGTCGTTTATAACACTGAAGCTTTCTTT.

The CDR3 bases are TGTGCCAGCAGCTTACGTTCCATGGCTAGCAGAACAGATACGCAGTATTTT. Translation: CASSLRSMASRTDTQYF. The gene calls are TRBV7-2 and TRBJ2-3, with D perhaps matching TRBD2 (5 bases). V was cut by 2 bases and J by 3 bases, with 18 bases left in between. From germline, CDR1 is SGHTA and CDR2 FQGNSA. This CDR3 has 17 amino acids.

This clone has more than one count but fewer than ten. This chain joins TRBV7-2 and TRBJ1-1; no clear D. The germline V gene encodes CDR1 SGHTA and CDR2 FQGNSA. This CDR3 has 14 amino acids. Trimming removed 2 bases at V and 1 base at J, with 8 bases between. CDR3 sequence (DNA): TGTGCCAGCAGCTTAAGTTGGGCGAACACTGAAGCTTTCTTT. This encodes CASSLSWANTEAFF.

The chain joins TRBV7-3 to TRBJ2-3, with TRBD2 identical over 7 bases. The V and J ends lost 5 bases and 4 bases, in that order; junction bases with no gene match: 6. This CDR3 region has 14 residues. Germline V gene sequence: CDR1 SGHTA, CDR2 FQGTGA. The CDR3 reads CASSRSGSADTQYF. In nucleotides, the CDR3 is TGTGCCAGCAGCCGTAGCGGGTCCGCAGATACGCAGTATTTT. The whole variable domain, remainder taken from reference TRBV7-3 and TRBJ2-3, is GAGVSQTPSNKVTEKGKYVELRCDPISGHTALYWYRQSLGQGPEFLIYFQGTGAADDSGLPNDRFFAVRPEGSVSTLKIQRTERGDSAVYLCASSRSGSADTQYFGPGTRLTVL.

The chain couples TRBV7-9 to TRBJ1-4, with D possibly being TRBD1 (5 bases). Per germline, CDR1 SEHNR and CDR2 FQNEAQ (reference sequence). The CDR3 has 16 residues. V lost 5 bases to trimming and J lost 0 bases, with 13 bases between them. In DNA, the CDR3 is TGTGCCAGCAGCCTATGGACACTCACAACTAATGAAAAACTGTTTTTT. It translates to CASSLWTLTTNEKLFF.

CDR3 sequence (DNA): TGTGCCAGCAGTCCTCAAGCGGGGGCTACAGATACGCAGTATTTT. Its protein product is CASSPQAGATDTQYF. The chain couples TRBV2 to TRBJ2-3; TRBD2 matches at 8 bases. V lost 5 bases, J lost 3 bases, and 7 bases stayed unmatched. Germline V gene sequence: CDR1 SNHLY, CDR2 FYNNEI. CDR3 length equals 15 residues.

This sequence joins TRBV29-1 and TRBJ2-7; 10 nucleotides agree with TRBD2. Germline V gives CDR1 SQVTM, CDR2 ANQGSEA. Losses at the gene ends were 2 bases for V and 5 bases for J; bases not matched to a gene: 9. CDR3 length: 15 amino acids. CDR3 nucleotides: TGCAGCGTTGAACATAGGAGCGGGGGGGCCGACGAGCAGTACTTC. This translates into CSVEHRSGGADEQYF.

This sequence joins TRBV10-1 and TRBJ1-1; D gene ambiguous. Germline V gives CDR1 WNHNN, CDR2 SYGVQD (reference sequence). CDR3 length: 11 residues. Trimming took off 6 bases at V and 5 bases at J, with 7 bases between the two ends. The CDR3 DNA follows: TGCGCCAGCAGGTCGGGTACTGAAGCTTTCTTT. The encoded protein is CASRSGTEAFF.

In this sample, this clone turned up a few times. The J gene is TRBJ2-2, the V gene TRBV28; 11 bases are shared with TRBD1. With 4 bases clipped from V and 4 bases from J, the junction kept 11 bases outside the gene matches. The CDR3 is made up of 18 amino acids. Germline values: CDR1 MDHEN, CDR2 SYDVKM. The CDR3 DNA reads as TGTGCCAGCAGTTCGATGGGACAGGGGGGTTATGGCACCGGGGAGCTGTTTTTT. This codes for CASSSMGQGGYGTGELFF.

This chain connects TRBV27 to TRBJ2-2; 10 bases map to TRBD2. Germline V gives CDR1 MNHEY, CDR2 SMNVEV (reference sequence). J was trimmed by 0 bases and V by 6 bases; bases with no gene match: 1. CDR3 length equals 15 residues. The CDR3 protein is CASRSGGANTGELFF. CDR3 nucleotide sequence: TGTGCCAGCAGAAGCGGGGGGGCGAACACCGGGGAGCTGTTTTTT.

The V call is TRBV28, the J call TRBJ1-5; D uncertain. CDR3 length equals 14 residues. V was trimmed by 6 bases and J by 7 bases, leaving 16 bases between them. Germline V gene data show CDR1 as MDHEN and CDR2 as SYDVKM. CDR3 region: CASRGPLEGQPQHF. The CDR3 DNA follows: TGTGCCAGCAGAGGACCCCTTGAGGGCCAGCCCCAGCATTTT.